These 6 T cell receptor beta chains share one sample of origin, sequenced in a study of shared clonotypes between healthy human individuals. The method was immunoSEQ multiplex PCR; TCRdb's version includes in-frame clones alone and lacks a portion of them. The profile covers some 2,100,000 clones, with around 95% appearing a single time and around 0.13% taken by the ten largest. The specimen was naive CD4+ T cells sorted from blood. Subset of the sample: CD45RA+ positively selected. All receptors come from a young man in good health.

V and J are TRBV2 and TRBJ1-1, with a tentative D call TRBD1 (5 bases). CDR3 length: 15 amino acids. The germline V gene encodes CDR1 SNHLY and CDR2 FYNNEI. The V end was cut by 2 bases, the J end by 0 bases, with 10 bases between. The CDR3 reads CASSEFAGLNTEAFF. In nucleotides, the CDR3 is TGTGCCAGCAGTGAATTCGCAGGGCTGAACACTGAAGCTTTCTTT.

This chain links TRBV21-1 with TRBJ1-5. TRBV21-1 represents a pseudogene. The CDR3 contains 16 residues. The CDR3 DNA reads as TGTGCCAGCAGCAAAGCAGGCGGGGCCCCGAATCAGCCCCAGCATTTT. As protein: CASSKAGGAPNQPQHF.

The rearrangement uses TRBV4-3 and TRBJ1-1, with 7 bases aligning to TRBD1. The V gene's germline CDR1 is LGHNA and CDR2 YSLEER. Trimming at V came to 0 bases and at J to 11 bases, leaving 12 bases not matched to a gene. The CDR3 is made up of 15 amino acids. DNA of the CDR3: TGCGCCAGCAGCCAAGATCTTACAGGGGCCCGGGGGGCTTTCTTT. This translates into CASSQDLTGARGAFF.

The chain recombines TRBV6-1 with TRBJ1-5; D may be TRBD1 (6 bases). The V end was cut by 5 bases, the J end by 4 bases, with 15 bases between. CDR3 length: 15 residues. Germline V CDR1 and CDR2: MNHNS, SASEGT. CDR3 sequence reads: CASSTSGVSNQPQHF. The CDR3 DNA sequence: TGTGCCAGCAGTACGTCAGGGGTCTCTAATCAGCCCCAGCATTTT.

Turning to this clone: The identical CDR3 is also encoded by other nucleotide sequences in the sample. The chain has TRBV29-1 and TRBJ2-7; 9 bases align to TRBD1. Germline V lookup: CDR1 SQVTM, CDR2 ANQGSEA. J lost 3 bases, V lost 6 bases, and 6 bases had no gene match. The CDR3 length is 13 residues. CDR3 region: CSVPGQGFYEQYF. In DNA form, the CDR3 reads TGCAGCGTCCCGGGACAGGGCTTCTACGAGCAGTACTTC.

This chain uses TRBV7-9 with TRBJ1-1, with D hard to call. The CDR3 length is 13 residues. The V end was cut by 5 bases, the J end by 3 bases, with 10 bases between. The germline gives CDR1 SEHNR, CDR2 FQNEAQ (reference sequence). The CDR3 region has the DNA TGTGCCAGCAGCATCATGAAGGACACTGAAGCTTTCTTT. Its translation is CASSIMKDTEAFF.